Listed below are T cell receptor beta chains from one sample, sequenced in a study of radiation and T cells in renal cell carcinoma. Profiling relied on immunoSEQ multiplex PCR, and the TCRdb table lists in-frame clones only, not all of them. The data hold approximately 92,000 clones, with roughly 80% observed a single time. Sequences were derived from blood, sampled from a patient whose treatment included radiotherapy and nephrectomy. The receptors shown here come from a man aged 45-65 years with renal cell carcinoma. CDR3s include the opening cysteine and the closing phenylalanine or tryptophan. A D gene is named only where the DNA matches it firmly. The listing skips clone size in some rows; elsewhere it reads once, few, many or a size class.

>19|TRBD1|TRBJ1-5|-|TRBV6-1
CASSERRTGSVSWSQPQHF
TGTGCCAGCAGTGAACGCCGGACAGGATCGGTTTCGTGGAGTCAGCCCCAGCATTTT
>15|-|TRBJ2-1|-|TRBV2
CASSKTHRDHNEQFF
TGTGCCAGCAGCAAAACCCACAGGGACCACAATGAGCAGTTCTTC
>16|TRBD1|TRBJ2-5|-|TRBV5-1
CASSTRPGQGTETQYF
TGCGCCAGCAGTACACGACCGGGACAGGGAACAGAGACCCAGTACTTC
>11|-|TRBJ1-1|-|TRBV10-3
CAISESDEAFF
TGTGCCATCAGTGAGTCTGATGAAGCTTTCTTT
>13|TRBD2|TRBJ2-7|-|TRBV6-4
CASTSGGAREQYF
TGTGCCAGTACTAGCGGGGGGGCCCGCGAGCAGTACTTC
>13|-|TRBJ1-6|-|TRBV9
CASSSPLGSPLHF
TGTGCCAGCAGCTCCCCACTGGGTTCACCCCTCCACTTT
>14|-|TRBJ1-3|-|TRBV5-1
CASSPGDSGNTIYF
TGCGCCAGCAGCCCAGGGGACTCTGGAAACACCATATATTTT
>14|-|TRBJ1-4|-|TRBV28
CASSLGPLPEKLFF
TGTGCCAGCAGTTTAGGGCCACTCCCTGAAAAACTGTTTTTT
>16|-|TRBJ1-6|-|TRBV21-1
CASSKSINRGNSPLHF
TGTGCCAGCAGCAAATCTATAAACAGGGGTAATTCACCCCTCCACTTT
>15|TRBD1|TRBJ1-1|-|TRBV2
CASSEMTGGSVKAFF
TGTGCCAGCAGTGAAATGACAGGGGGAAGTGTAAAAGCTTTCTTT
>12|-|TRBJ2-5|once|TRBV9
CASSVTTGTQYF
TGTGCCAGCAGCGTAACCACCGGGACCCAGTACTTC
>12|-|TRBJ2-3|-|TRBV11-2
CASRDSADTQYF
TGTGCCAGCAGGGACAGCGCAGATACGCAGTATTTT
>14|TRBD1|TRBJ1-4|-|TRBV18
CASSPQQGAEKLFF
TGTGCCAGCTCACCTCAACAGGGGGCCGAAAAACTGTTTTTT
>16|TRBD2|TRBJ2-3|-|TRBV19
CASTSKREGGTDTQYF
TGTGCCAGTACTTCCAAGCGGGAGGGAGGCACAGATACGCAGTATTTT
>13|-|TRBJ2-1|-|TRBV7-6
CASSPLSYNEQFF
TGTGCCAGCAGCCCTTTATCCTACAATGAGCAGTTCTTC
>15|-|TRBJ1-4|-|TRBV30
CAWNPGLLGSEKLFF
TGTGCCTGGAACCCCGGCCTCCTGGGGTCCGAAAAACTGTTTTTT
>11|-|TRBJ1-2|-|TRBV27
CASSTPSRSTF
TGTGCCAGCAGTACCCCAAGTCGGTCGACCTTC
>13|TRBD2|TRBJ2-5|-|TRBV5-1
CASLAGPQETQYF
TGCGCCAGCCTAGCGGGACCTCAAGAGACCCAGTACTTC
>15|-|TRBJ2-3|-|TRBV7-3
CASSLTAGGADTQYF
TGTGCCAGCAGCTTAACTGCAGGCGGGGCAGATACGCAGTATTTT
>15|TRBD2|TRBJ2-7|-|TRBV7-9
CASTTGGSSGYEQYF
TGTGCCAGCACCACCGGGGGGTCTAGCGGATACGAGCAGTACTTC
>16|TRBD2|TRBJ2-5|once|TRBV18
CASSPPSGGLQETQYF
TGTGCCAGCTCACCACCAAGCGGGGGTCTCCAAGAGACCCAGTACTTC
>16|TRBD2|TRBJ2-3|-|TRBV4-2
CASSQDWGGKFSTQYF
TGTGCCAGCAGCCAAGATTGGGGGGGGAAATTCTCCACGCAGTATTTT
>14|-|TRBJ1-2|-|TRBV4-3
CASSQKRGGYGYTF
TGCGCCAGCAGCCAGAAAAGGGGAGGCTATGGCTACACCTTC
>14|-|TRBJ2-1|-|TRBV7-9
CASSHRDANNEQFF
TGTGCCAGCAGCCACCGGGACGCGAACAATGAGCAGTTCTTC
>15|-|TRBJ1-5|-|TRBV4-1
CASSQRTSTNQPQHF
TGCGCCAGCAGCCAACGTACAAGCACCAATCAGCCCCAGCATTTT
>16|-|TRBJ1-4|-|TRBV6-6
CASSSQFGRANEKLFF
TGTGCCAGCAGTTCGCAGTTCGGCAGAGCTAATGAAAAACTGTTTTTT
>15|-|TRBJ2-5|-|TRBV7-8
CASSFQGSRAPTQYF
TGTGCCAGCAGCTTCCAGGGCTCCAGGGCCCCGACCCAGTACTTC
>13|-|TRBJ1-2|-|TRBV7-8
CASSLNRVFGYTF
TGTGCCAGCAGCCTCAACAGGGTCTTTGGCTACACCTTC
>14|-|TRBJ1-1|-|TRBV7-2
CASSRGGVYPEAFF
TGTGCCAGCAGCCGGGGGGGTGTGTACCCTGAAGCTTTCTTT
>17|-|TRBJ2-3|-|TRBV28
CASSSTGRTSVADTQYF
TGTGCCAGCAGTTCGACGGGACGGACCTCGGTGGCAGATACGCAGTATTTT
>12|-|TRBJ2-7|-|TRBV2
CASSEQGGEQYF
TGTGCCAGCAGTGAACAGGGAGGTGAGCAGTACTTC
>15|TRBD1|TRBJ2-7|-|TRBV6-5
CASSRDRTSSYEQYF
TGTGCCAGCAGCCGGGACAGGACCTCCTCCTACGAGCAGTACTTC
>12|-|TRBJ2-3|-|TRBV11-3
CASSFSTDTQYF
TGTGCCAGCAGCTTCAGCACAGATACGCAGTATTTT
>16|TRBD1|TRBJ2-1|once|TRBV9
CASSVAPRGQNNEQFF
TGTGCCAGCAGCGTAGCACCCAGGGGGCAAAACAATGAGCAGTTCTTC
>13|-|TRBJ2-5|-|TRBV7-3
CASSQQPLGTQYF
TGTGCCAGCAGCCAACAGCCCCTGGGGACCCAGTACTTC
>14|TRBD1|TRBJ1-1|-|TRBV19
CASSRTQGGTEAFF
TGTGCCAGTAGTCGAACCCAGGGGGGAACTGAAGCTTTCTTT
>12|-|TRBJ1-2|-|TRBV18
CASSPPGDGYTF
TGTGCCAGCTCACCACCCGGGGATGGCTACACCTTC
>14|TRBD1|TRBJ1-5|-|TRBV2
CASTGTGRLQPQHF
TGTGCCAGCACCGGGACAGGGAGGCTTCAGCCCCAGCATTTT
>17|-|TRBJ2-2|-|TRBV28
CASSLKGTAANTGELFF
TGTGCCAGCAGTTTGAAGGGGACGGCAGCGAACACCGGGGAGCTGTTTTTT
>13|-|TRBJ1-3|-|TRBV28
CASSLAAGNTIYF
TGTGCCAGCAGTTTGGCAGCGGGAAACACCATATATTTT
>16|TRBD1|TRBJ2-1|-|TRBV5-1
CASSLGTGGRGDEQFF
TGCGCCAGCAGTCTAGGAACAGGGGGCAGGGGTGATGAGCAGTTCTTC
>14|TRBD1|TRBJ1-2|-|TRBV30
CAWAPDRGLSGYTF
TGTGCCTGGGCCCCGGACAGGGGGCTCAGCGGCTACACCTTC
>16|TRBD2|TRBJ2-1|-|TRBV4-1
CASSQDASGGQGEQFF
TGCGCCAGCAGCCAAGACGCTAGCGGGGGGCAAGGTGAGCAGTTCTTC
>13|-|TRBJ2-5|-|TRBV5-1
CASSYSGKETQYF
TGCGCCAGCAGCTATAGCGGAAAAGAGACCCAGTACTTC
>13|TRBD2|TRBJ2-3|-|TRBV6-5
CASSVAGSDTQYF
TGTGCCAGCAGCGTAGCGGGATCAGATACGCAGTATTTT
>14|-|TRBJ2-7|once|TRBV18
CASSPEVGEYEQYF
TGTGCCAGCTCACCAGAGGTGGGGGAATACGAGCAGTACTTC
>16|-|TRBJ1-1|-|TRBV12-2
CASRSRVGRPNTEAFF
TGTGCAAGTCGCTCGAGGGTCGGCAGACCGAACACTGAAGCTTTCTTT
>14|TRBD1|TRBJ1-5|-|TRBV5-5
CASSLTGGDQPQHF
TGTGCCAGCAGCTTGACAGGGGGGGATCAGCCCCAGCATTTT